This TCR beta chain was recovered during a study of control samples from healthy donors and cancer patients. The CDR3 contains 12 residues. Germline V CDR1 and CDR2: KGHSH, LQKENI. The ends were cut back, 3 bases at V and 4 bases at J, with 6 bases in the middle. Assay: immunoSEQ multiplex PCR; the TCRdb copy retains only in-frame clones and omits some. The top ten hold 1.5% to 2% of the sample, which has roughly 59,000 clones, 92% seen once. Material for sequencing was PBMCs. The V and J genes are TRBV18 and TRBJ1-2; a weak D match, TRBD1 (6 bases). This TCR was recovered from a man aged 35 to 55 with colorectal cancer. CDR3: CASSPDSYGYTF. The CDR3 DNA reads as TGTGCCAGCTCACCGGACAGCTATGGCTACACCTTC.